What follows are 14 T cell receptor beta chains derived from one specimen sequenced in a study of brain T cells in children with intractable seizures. TCRdb's table, derived via immunoSEQ multiplex PCR, lists solely in-frame clones and lacks some. Among about 8,000 clones listed, about 73% were seen once. Surgery cases with the highest brain T cell transcript signatures were chosen for sequencing. The material was resected brain tissue, obtained at surgery. These receptors all come from a boy in the first two years of life with tuberous sclerosis and intractable seizures.

The chain couples TRBV28 to TRBJ1-1; D call uncertain. Germline loops: CDR1 MDHEN, CDR2 SYDVKM. CDR3 size: 14 residues. The V gene lost 4 bases and the J gene lost 5 bases, with 14 bases spanning the gap. This chain's CDR3 is CASSSQWVRTEAFF. The DNA of the CDR3 is TGTGCCAGCAGTTCCCAGTGGGTAAGGACTGAAGCTTTCTTT.

The table lists this clone with a count of one. V usage is TRBV6-5 and J usage is TRBJ2-4; TRBD2 aligns across 7 bases. This CDR3 has 14 amino acids. Per the germline V gene, CDR1 is MNHEY and CDR2 is SVGAGI. V shed 5 bases and J 5 bases; nucleotides not matched to a gene: 6. The CDR3 DNA is TGTGCCAGCAGTAAAATAGCGGGTGAAAACATTCAGTACTTC. Protein: CASSKIAGENIQYF.

This chain uses TRBV2 with TRBJ2-5; 10 nucleotides agree with TRBD1. The germline V gene has CDR1 SNHLY and CDR2 FYNNEI. J lost 3 bases, V lost 3 bases, and 10 bases had no gene match. The CDR3 has 17 amino acids. CDR3 nucleotides: TGTGCCAGCAGTGACCGGGACAGGGGACGTCCTAAAGAGACCCAGTACTTC. Translating it yields CASSDRDRGRPKETQYF.

The V and J genes are TRBV7-9 and TRBJ1-3; 10 bases are shared with TRBD1. Germline V gene lookup returns CDR1 SEHNR and CDR2 FQNEAQ (reference sequence). CDR3 length equals 18 residues. After removal of 2 bases from V and 2 bases from J, the junction contained 9 bases not matched to a gene. DNA of the CDR3: TGTGCCAGCAGCTTAAAGGTCACGACAGGGGGCCCTGGAAACACCATATATTTT. Translated, it gives CASSLKVTTGGPGNTIYF.

The chain links TRBV5-1 to TRBJ2-3, with 10 bases lining up with TRBD2. Unmatched junction bases numbered 10, after V lost 4 bases and J lost 5 bases. This CDR3 has 16 residues. Germline CDR1 is SGHRS and CDR2 is YFSETQ. Here the CDR3 reads CASSPDPLAGVDTQYF. CDR3 sequence (DNA): TGCGCCAGCAGCCCCGACCCCCTAGCGGGGGTAGATACGCAGTATTTT.

The chain is built from TRBV7-9 and TRBJ2-7; 8 bases map to TRBD1. The CDR3 has 13 amino acids. Germline trimming cut 1 base from V and 5 bases from J; bases unmatched to any gene: 1. The germline V gene encodes CDR1 SEHNR and CDR2 FQNEAQ (reference sequence). CDR3 sequence: CASSLGRGHEQYF. CDR3 nucleotides: TGTGCCAGCAGCTTAGGCAGGGGGCACGAGCAGTACTTC.

V is TRBV7-2 and J is TRBJ2-3; D is perhaps TRBD1 (5 bases). Germline V lookup: CDR1 SGHTA, CDR2 FQGNSA. The CDR3 runs to 14 residues. The V end was cut by 1 base, the J end by 4 bases, with 9 bases between. CDR3 DNA: TGTGCCAGCAGCTTAGAGGTAGGGGCAGATACGCAGTATTTT. It specifies CASSLEVGADTQYF.

The chain has TRBV12-3 or TRBV12-4 and TRBJ1-1; D ambiguous. The V and J ends lost 0 bases and 7 bases respectively, with 9 bases between them. This CDR3 region has 13 residues. CDR3 sequence (DNA): TGTGCCAGCAGTTTAGCGGTGAGAGGTGAAGCTTTCTTT. Protein sequence: CASSLAVRGEAFF.

The chain combines TRBV24-1 with TRBJ2-6; 12 nucleotides match TRBD2. Unmatched junction bases numbered 2, after V lost 3 bases and J lost 0 bases. Germline CDR1 KGHDR, CDR2 SFDVKD. The length of the CDR3 is 18 residues. CDR3 residues: CATSDGLAGRSGANVLTF. DNA of the CDR3: TGTGCCACCAGTGATGGACTAGCGGGACGCTCTGGGGCCAACGTCCTGACTTTC.

This chain connects TRBV6-2 or TRBV6-3 to TRBJ2-1; 12 bases fit TRBD2. There are 17 residues in the CDR3. Per the germline V gene, CDR1 is MNHEY and CDR2 is SVGEGT. V dropped 5 bases and J dropped 5; count of bases not matched to a gene: 10. DNA for the CDR3: TGTGCCAGCAGTCACAGACTAGCGGGGGACTACGACAATGAGCAGTTCTTC. Amino acids: CASSHRLAGDYDNEQFF.

This chain uses TRBV19 with TRBJ1-2; D not resolved. V lost 2 bases and J lost 3, with 10 bases in between. CDR3 length: 14 residues. Germline assignment: CDR1 LNHDA and CDR2 SQIVND (reference sequence). In DNA, the CDR3 is TGTGCCAGTAGTATACTCCAGCGATACTATGGCTACACCTTC. This gives the protein CASSILQRYYGYTF.

This clone was detected once. This chain uses TRBV12-3 or TRBV12-4 with TRBJ2-7, with 7 bases lining up with TRBD1. Trimming took 3 bases from V and 9 from J; bases not matched to a gene: 8. There are 13 residues in the CDR3. The CDR3 coding sequence is TGTGCCAGCAGTTTTTCTCTGGACAGGACGCAGTACTTC. Its translation: CASSFSLDRTQYF.

The genes are TRBV6-5 and TRBJ2-1; D is ambiguous. The CDR3 sequence is 15 residues long. Trimming cost V 8 bases and J 5 bases, with 19 bases left between them. Germline V gives CDR1 MNHEY, CDR2 SVGAGI. The CDR3 region has the DNA TGTGCCAGCCGGGTAAAATACACTTCCGACAATGAGCAGTTCTTC. This sequence encodes CASRVKYTSDNEQFF.

V is TRBV24-1 and J is TRBJ1-4; the D is unclear. The V end was cut by 2 bases, the J end by 7 bases, with 10 bases between. The germline gives CDR1 KGHDR, CDR2 SFDVKD. The length of the CDR3 is 14 residues. CDR3 bases: TGTGCCACCAGTGATTCACGCTGGGGTGAAAAACTGTTTTTT. The encoded protein is CATSDSRWGEKLFF.